This note documents a single TCR beta chain sequence. What it binds is unknown. The germline CDR1 and CDR2 sequences are SGHRS and YFSETQ. The CDR3 extends over 15 amino acids. Unmatched junction bases numbered 11, after V lost 6 bases and J lost 3 bases. The sample belongs to a study of T cell responses to AZD1222 COVID-19 vaccine. Broader study findings: CD4 TCRs linked to vaccination spanned spike, dominating at 160-218 and 743-854. The donor group comprised mostly white British people and more females; the analysis possibly underestimated clonal diversity.

TCRdb's copy holds only in-frame clones and misses some; the assay was immunoSEQ multiplex PCR. The repertoire has about 200,000 clones, roughly 92% of them found once; the top ten carry approximately 3.4%. This material consisted of peripheral blood, taken 28 days after the second AZD1222 dose. This clonotype was obtained from an adult who received the AZD1222 COVID-19 vaccine. The rearrangement joins TRBV5-1 to TRBJ2-5; the match to TRBD1 covers 7 bases. In DNA form, the CDR3 reads TGCGCCAGCATATTGGCCCCAGGGACAGAAGAGACCCAGTACTTC. It is translated as CASILAPGTEETQYF.